Reported below is one TCR beta chain. The target antigen is unknown. The trim removed 2 bases at V and 2 bases at J, leaving 3 bases unmatched. Germline V lookup: CDR1 KGHSH, CDR2 LQKENI. The CDR3 runs 15 residues. 13 Jbeta primers and 60 Vbeta primers were used for the PCR. Data came from immunoSEQ multiplex PCR; TCRdb stores just in-frame clones and leaves some out. There are roughly 120,000 clones in the sample; 80% occur only once, and about 0.22% lies in the top ten. The sample comes from a study of cytomegalovirus exposure and HLA in healthy donors. General observations from the study: Association of 16,951 TCR beta sequences with HLA alleles was found at 0.05 false discovery rate in a later analysis. Segments of the TCR beta V type were, in most cases, productive about 87% or about 30% of the time in an earlier analysis.

Sample: PBMCs. The rearrangement links TRBV18 to TRBJ2-1, with 7 positions matching TRBD2. The sequence derives from a man aged 50-59 years in good health and CMV-seronegative. The CDR3 region has the DNA TGTGCCAGCTCACCAGTCCGGGGGGCCTACAATGAGCAGTTCTTC. Translation gives CASSPVRGAYNEQFF.